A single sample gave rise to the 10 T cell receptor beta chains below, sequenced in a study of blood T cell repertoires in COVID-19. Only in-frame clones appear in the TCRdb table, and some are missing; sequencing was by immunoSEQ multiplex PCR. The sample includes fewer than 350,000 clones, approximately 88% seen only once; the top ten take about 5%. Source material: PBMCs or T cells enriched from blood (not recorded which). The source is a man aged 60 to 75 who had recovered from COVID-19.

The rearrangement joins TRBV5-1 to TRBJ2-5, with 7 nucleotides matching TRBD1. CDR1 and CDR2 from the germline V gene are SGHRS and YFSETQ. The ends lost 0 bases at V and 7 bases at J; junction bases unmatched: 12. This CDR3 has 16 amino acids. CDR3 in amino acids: CASSLGLTGTEATQYF. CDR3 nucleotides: TGCGCCAGCAGCTTGGGACTCACCGGGACAGAGGCGACCCAGTACTTC.

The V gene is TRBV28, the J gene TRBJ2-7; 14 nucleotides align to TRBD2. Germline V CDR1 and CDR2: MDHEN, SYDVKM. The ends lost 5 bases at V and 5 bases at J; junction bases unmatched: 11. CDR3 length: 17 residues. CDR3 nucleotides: TGTGCCAGCAGTCCGCCGACTAGCGGGAGGGCCGGGGACGAGCAGTACTTC. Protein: CASSPPTSGRAGDEQYF.

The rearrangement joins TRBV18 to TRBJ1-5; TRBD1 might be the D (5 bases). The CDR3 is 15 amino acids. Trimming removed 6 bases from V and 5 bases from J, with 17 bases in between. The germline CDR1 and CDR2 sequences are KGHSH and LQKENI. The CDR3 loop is CASSRGEGRYQPQHF. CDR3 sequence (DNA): TGTGCCAGCTCTCGAGGGGAGGGGAGGTATCAGCCCCAGCATTTT.

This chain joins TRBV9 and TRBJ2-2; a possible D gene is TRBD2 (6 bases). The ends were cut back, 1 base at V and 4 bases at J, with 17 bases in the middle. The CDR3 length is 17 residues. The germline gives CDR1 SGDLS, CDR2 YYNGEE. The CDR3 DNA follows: TGTGCCAGCAGCGTACAGGTTCGCGGGGTGACCACCGGGGAGCTGTTTTTT. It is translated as CASSVQVRGVTTGELFF.

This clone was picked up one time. Here the CDR3 DNA reads TGTGCCAGCAGCATCTCGGGAGGCGGAGAGACCCAGTACTTC. Translation: CASSISGGGETQYF. V is TRBV7-6 and J is TRBJ2-5, with 7 bases identical to TRBD2. V shed 5 bases and J 4 bases; nucleotides not matched to a gene: 7. The CDR3 sequence is 14 residues long. Germline loops: CDR1 SGHVS, CDR2 FNYEAQ.

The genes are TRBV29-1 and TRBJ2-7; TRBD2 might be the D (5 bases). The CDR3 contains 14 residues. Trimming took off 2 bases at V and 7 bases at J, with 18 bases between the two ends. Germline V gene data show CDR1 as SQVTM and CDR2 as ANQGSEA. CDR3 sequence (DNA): TGCAGCGTTGAAAGGCTAGCAGACCGAGGGGAGCAGTACTTC. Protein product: CSVERLADRGEQYF.

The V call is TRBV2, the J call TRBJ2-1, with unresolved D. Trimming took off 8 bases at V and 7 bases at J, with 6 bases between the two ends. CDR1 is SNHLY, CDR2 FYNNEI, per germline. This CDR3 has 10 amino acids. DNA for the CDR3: TGTGCCAGCTATGAGAATGAGCAGTTCTTC. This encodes CASYENEQFF.

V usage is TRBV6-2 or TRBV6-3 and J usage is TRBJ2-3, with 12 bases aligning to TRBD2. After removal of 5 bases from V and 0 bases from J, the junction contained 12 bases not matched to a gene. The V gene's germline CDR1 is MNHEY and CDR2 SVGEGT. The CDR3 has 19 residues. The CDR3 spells CASSQEGVGLAGSTDTQYF. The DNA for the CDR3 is TGTGCCAGCAGTCAAGAAGGAGTAGGACTAGCGGGAAGCACAGATACGCAGTATTTT.

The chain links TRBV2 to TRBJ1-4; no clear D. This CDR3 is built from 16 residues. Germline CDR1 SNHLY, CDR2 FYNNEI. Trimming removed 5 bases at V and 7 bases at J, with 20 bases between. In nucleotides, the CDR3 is TGTGCCAGCAGTTCTAACACCCGGGCGGGTGCTGAAAAACTGTTTTTT. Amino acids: CASSSNTRAGAEKLFF. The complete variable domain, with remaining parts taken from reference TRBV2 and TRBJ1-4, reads EPEVTQTPSHQVTQMGQEVILRCVPISNHLYFYWYRQILGQKVEFLVSFYNNEISEKSEIFDDQFSVERPDGSNFTLKIRSTKLEDSAMYFCASSSNTRAGAEKLFFGSGTQLSVL.

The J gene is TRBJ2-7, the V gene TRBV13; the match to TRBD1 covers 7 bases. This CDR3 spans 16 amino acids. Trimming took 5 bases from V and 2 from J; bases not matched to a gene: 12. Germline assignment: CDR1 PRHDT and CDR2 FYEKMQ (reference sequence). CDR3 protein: CASSPQQGTTAYEQYF. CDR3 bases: TGTGCCAGCAGCCCGCAACAGGGGACAACGGCCTACGAGCAGTACTTC.